The rows below give T cell receptor beta chains drawn from one sample of a study of cytomegalovirus exposure and HLA in healthy donors. The data were produced by immunoSEQ multiplex PCR, yet TCRdb's version contains in-frame clones alone and is incomplete. The data contain around 110,000 clones, around 80% of them singletons. The specimen was PBMCs. The receptors shown here come from a man aged 55-75 years in good health and CMV-seronegative. The CDR3 runs from the conserved cysteine through the conserved F or W. A D gene is named only where the DNA matches it firmly. Size is stated for part of the rows, as once, few or many counts, or as a class when the clone is expanded.

size: once
D: TRBD2
J: TRBJ2-3
V: TRBV5-1
CDR3: CASSLGLAGDADTQYF
DNA: TGCGCCAGCAGCCTCGGACTAGCGGGGGATGCTGATACGCAGTATTTT

size: -
D: -
J: TRBJ2-2
V: TRBV28
CDR3: CASSDDTLGTGELFF
DNA: TGTGCCAGCAGTGACGACACCTTGGGTACCGGGGAGCTGTTTTTT

size: -
D: -
J: TRBJ1-1
V: TRBV5-1
CDR3: CASSSQVNTEAFF
DNA: TGCGCCAGCAGCTCACAGGTGAACACTGAAGCTTTCTTT

size: -
D: TRBD2
J: TRBJ2-2
V: TRBV25-1
CDR3: CASSELRGTNTGELFF
DNA: TGTGCCAGCAGTGAATTGCGGGGGACGAACACCGGGGAGCTGTTTTTT

size: -
D: -
J: TRBJ1-6
V: TRBV6-5
CDR3: CATKTAYNSPLHF
DNA: TGTGCCACCAAGACAGCTTATAATTCACCCCTCCACTTT

size: once
D: TRBD1
J: TRBJ1-2
V: TRBV19
CDR3: CASSPTGASGYTF
DNA: TGTGCCAGTAGCCCGACAGGGGCGTCAGGCTACACCTTC

size: once
D: TRBD1
J: TRBJ2-7
V: TRBV27
CDR3: CASRRDRGREQYF
DNA: TGTGCCAGCAGACGGGACAGGGGCCGCGAGCAGTACTTC

size: once
D: TRBD1
J: TRBJ2-7
V: TRBV5-1
CDR3: CASSHRDRASYEQYF
DNA: TGCGCCAGCAGCCACCGGGACAGGGCCTCCTACGAGCAGTACTTC

size: -
D: TRBD1
J: TRBJ1-5
V: TRBV30
CDR3: CAWSVLGRGNNQPQHF
DNA: TGTGCCTGGAGTGTATTAGGCAGGGGGAACAATCAGCCCCAGCATTTT

size: -
D: TRBD2
J: TRBJ2-3
V: TRBV2
CDR3: CASTLAGGSDTQYF
DNA: TGTGCCAGCACCTTAGCGGGGGGGTCAGATACGCAGTATTTT

size: -
D: TRBD2
J: TRBJ2-7
V: TRBV4-2
CDR3: CASSQAYGSGGDYYEQYF
DNA: TGTGCCAGCAGCCAAGCGTACGGTAGCGGGGGTGACTACTACGAGCAGTACTTC

size: -
D: -
J: TRBJ2-3
V: TRBV4-2
CDR3: CASSPQGSSTDTQYF
DNA: TGTGCCAGCAGCCCTCAGGGGTCTAGCACAGATACGCAGTATTTT

size: -
D: TRBD1
J: TRBJ1-2
V: TRBV27
CDR3: CASSSPSGTGNYGYTF
DNA: TGTGCCAGCAGTTCGCCCTCCGGGACAGGGAACTATGGCTACACCTTC

size: -
D: TRBD1
J: TRBJ1-1
V: TRBV5-1
CDR3: CASSLAGTGNTEAFF
DNA: TGCGCCAGCAGCTTGGCCGGGACAGGGAACACTGAAGCTTTCTTT